The entry below describes one T cell receptor (beta chain). Its antigen is still unknown. The entry originates in a study of radiotherapy plus CTLA-4 blockade in lung cancer. Study in general: There were objective responses in 18% of patients, and 31% had disease control.

The study, taken as a whole, reports: Best predicting response, reportedly, were early blood T cell clone dynamics, with interferon-beta.

The V segment lost 6 bases and the J segment 3 bases; nucleotides outside the gene matches: 5. In germline, CDR1 is ENHRY, CDR2 SYGVKD. The CDR3 has 15 amino acids. The data were produced by immunoSEQ multiplex PCR, yet TCRdb's version contains in-frame clones alone and is incomplete. This sample has tens of thousands of clones, with approximately 80% found just once. Enrolled patients, whose metastatic non-small-cell lung cancer was chemo-refractory, received focal radiation plus CTLA-4 blockade with ipilimumab. Sequences were derived from peripheral blood, sampled from a patient treated with radiotherapy plus ipilimumab. V is TRBV10-3 and J is TRBJ2-5; 12 bases line up with TRBD2. This TCR derives from a human donor with non-small cell lung cancer who had a partial response to radiotherapy plus ipilimumab. CDR3 amino acids: CAIRASGGAEETQYF. CDR3 bases: TGTGCCATCAGGGCTAGCGGGGGGGCAGAAGAGACCCAGTACTTC.